The next 4 T cell receptor beta chains were all read from a single sample in a study of blood T cell repertoires in COVID-19. This table comes from immunoSEQ multiplex PCR, and its TCRdb copy is limited to in-frame clones, with some not included. This table has a few hundred thousand clones, roughly 90% appearing once. The sequenced sample was peripheral blood. The receptors were sampled from a man between 18 and 35 years old with active or convalescent COVID-19.

A word on this clone: One junction end disagrees with the germline gene, perhaps due to a read error. The CDR3 nucleotides are TGTGCCAGCAGTTTAGTCGGCGGGGGCAAAGATACGCAGTATTTT. Residues: CASSLVGGGKDTQYF. V is TRBV13 and J is TRBJ2-3; possibly TRBD2 for D (7 bases). The CDR3 length is 15 residues. Germline assignment: CDR1 PRHDT and CDR2 FYEKMQ (reference sequence).

The sample holds many counts of this clone. This chain uses TRBV9 with TRBJ2-7; 9 nucleotides agree with TRBD1. Germline V gene lookup returns CDR1 SGDLS and CDR2 YYNGEE. V was clipped by 0 bases and J by 5 bases; unmatched bases: 9. The CDR3 loop spans 16 amino acids. The chain's CDR3 is CASSVASGQGWDEQYF. The DNA of the CDR3 is TGTGCCAGCAGCGTAGCTTCGGGACAGGGATGGGACGAGCAGTACTTC.

The CDR3 reads CASSLAGGEQETQYF. The CDR3 DNA reads TGTGCCAGCAGCTTGGCCGGGGGGGAACAAGAGACCCAGTACTTC. This chain joins TRBV5-4 and TRBJ2-5; 8 bases map to TRBD2. V shed 0 bases, J shed 2 bases, and the junction held 3 bases outside the gene matches. The CDR3 is 15 amino acids. The germline CDR1 and CDR2 sequences are SGHNT and YYREEE (reference sequence).

V usage is TRBV19 and J usage is TRBJ1-6; 10 nucleotides agree with TRBD1. Trimming cost V 4 bases and J 7 bases; bases outside gene matches: 10. This CDR3 has 17 amino acids. Germline V gives CDR1 LNHDA, CDR2 SQIVND (reference sequence). Here the CDR3 reads CASSTPPGQGPNSPLHF. CDR3 sequence (DNA): TGTGCCAGTAGTACGCCTCCGGGACAGGGGCCCAATTCACCCCTCCACTTT.